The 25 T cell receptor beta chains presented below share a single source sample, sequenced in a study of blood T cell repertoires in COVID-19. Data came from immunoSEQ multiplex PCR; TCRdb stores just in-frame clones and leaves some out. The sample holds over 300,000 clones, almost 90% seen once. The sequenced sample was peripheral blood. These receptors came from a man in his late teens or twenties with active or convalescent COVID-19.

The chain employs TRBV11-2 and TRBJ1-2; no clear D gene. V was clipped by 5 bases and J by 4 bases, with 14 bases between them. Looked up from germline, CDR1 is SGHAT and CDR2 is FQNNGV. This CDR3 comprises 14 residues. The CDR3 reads CASSRDGGFYGYTF. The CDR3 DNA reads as TGTGCCAGCAGCCGCGACGGCGGGTTCTATGGCTACACCTTC.

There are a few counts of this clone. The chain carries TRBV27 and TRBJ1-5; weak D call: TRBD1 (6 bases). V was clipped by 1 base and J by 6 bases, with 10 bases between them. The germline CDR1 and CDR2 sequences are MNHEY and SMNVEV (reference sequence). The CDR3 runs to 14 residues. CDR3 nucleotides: TGTGCCAGCAGTTTATGGGGGGGCGGTCAGCCCCAGCATTTT. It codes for CASSLWGGGQPQHF.

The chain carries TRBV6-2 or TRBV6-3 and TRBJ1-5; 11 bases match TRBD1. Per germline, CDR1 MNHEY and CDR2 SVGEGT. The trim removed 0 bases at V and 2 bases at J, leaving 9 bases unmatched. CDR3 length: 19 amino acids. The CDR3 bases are TGTGCCAGCAGTTACTCGAGGGACAGGGGGTTTACAGGCAATCAGCCCCAGCATTTT. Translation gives CASSYSRDRGFTGNQPQHF.

The CDR3 DNA reads as TGTGCCAGCAGCTCACGCGGGGGGACAGGGTCATTCGGTGAAAAACTGTTTTTT. Protein product: CASSSRGGTGSFGEKLFF. The gene calls are TRBV9 and TRBJ1-4; 9 bases are a match to TRBD1. Germline values: CDR1 SGDLS, CDR2 YYNGEE. This CDR3 comprises 18 residues. V shed 4 bases, J shed 7 bases, and the junction held 17 bases outside the gene matches.

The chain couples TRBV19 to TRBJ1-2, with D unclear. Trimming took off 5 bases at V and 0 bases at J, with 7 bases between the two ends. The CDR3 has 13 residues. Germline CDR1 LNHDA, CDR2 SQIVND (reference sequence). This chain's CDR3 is CASSLSSNYGYTF. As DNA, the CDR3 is TGTGCCAGTAGTTTAAGCTCTAACTATGGCTACACCTTC.

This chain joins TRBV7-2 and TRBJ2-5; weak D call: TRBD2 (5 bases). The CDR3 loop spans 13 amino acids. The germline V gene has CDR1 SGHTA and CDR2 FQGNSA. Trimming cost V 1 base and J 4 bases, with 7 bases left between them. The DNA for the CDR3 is TGTGCCAGCAGCTTAGTACGGGGAGAGACCCAGTACTTC. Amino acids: CASSLVRGETQYF.

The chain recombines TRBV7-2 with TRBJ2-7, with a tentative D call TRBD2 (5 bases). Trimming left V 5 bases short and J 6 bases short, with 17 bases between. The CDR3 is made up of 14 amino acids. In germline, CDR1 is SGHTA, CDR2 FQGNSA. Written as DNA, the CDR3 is TGTGCCAGCAGCGTAGGGAGATCCCCCGGCGAGCAGTACTTC. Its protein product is CASSVGRSPGEQYF.

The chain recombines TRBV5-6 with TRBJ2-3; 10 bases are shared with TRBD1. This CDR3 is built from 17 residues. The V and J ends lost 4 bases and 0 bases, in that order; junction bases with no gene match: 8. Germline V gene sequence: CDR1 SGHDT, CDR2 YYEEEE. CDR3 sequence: CASSPTGGGRSTDTQYF. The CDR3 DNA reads TGTGCCAGCAGCCCGACAGGGGGCGGCCGGAGCACAGATACGCAGTATTTT.

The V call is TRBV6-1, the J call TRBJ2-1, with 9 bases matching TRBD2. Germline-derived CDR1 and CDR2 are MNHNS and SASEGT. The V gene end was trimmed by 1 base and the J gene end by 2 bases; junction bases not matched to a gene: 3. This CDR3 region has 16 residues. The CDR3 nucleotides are TGTGCCAGCAGTGAAGATGGGACTAGCCCCTACAATGAGCAGTTCTTC. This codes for CASSEDGTSPYNEQFF.

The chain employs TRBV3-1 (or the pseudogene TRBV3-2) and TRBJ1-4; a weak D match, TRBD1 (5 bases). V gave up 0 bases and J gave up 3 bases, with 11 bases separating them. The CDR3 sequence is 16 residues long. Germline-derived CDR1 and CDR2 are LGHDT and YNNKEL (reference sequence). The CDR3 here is CASSQDKSGSNEKLFF. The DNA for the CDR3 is TGTGCCAGCAGCCAAGATAAATCAGGGTCTAATGAAAAACTGTTTTTT.

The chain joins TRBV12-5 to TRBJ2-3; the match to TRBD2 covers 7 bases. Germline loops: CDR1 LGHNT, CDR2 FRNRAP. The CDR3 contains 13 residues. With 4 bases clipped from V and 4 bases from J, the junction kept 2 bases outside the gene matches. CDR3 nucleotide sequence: TGTGCTAGTGGTTCCGGGGGGTCAGATACGCAGTATTTT. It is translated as CASGSGGSDTQYF.

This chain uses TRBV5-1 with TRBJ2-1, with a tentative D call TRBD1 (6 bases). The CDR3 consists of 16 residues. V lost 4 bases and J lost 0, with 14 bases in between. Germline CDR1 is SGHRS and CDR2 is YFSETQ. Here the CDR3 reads CASSKTGLSSYNEQFF. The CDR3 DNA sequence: TGCGCCAGCAGCAAAACAGGGTTGTCCTCCTACAATGAGCAGTTCTTC. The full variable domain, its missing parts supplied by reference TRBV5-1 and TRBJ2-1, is KAGVTQTPRYLIKTRGQQVTLSCSPISGHRSVSWYQQTPGQGLQFLFEYFSETQRNKGNFPGRFSGRQFSNSRSEMNVSTLELGDSALYLCASSKTGLSSYNEQFFGPGTRLTVL.

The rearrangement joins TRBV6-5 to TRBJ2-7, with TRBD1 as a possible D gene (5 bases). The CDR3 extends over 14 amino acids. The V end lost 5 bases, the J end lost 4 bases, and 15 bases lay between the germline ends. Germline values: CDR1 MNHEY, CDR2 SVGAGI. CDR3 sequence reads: CASSPSGKVYEQYF. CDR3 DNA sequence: TGTGCCAGCAGTCCCTCAGGGAAGGTTTACGAGCAGTACTTC.

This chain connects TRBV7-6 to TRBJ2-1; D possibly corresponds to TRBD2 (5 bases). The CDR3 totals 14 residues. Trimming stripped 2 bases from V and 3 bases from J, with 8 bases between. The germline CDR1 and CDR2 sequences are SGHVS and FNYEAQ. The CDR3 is CASSLTTSYNEQFF. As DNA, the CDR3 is TGTGCCAGCAGCTTAACTACTAGCTACAATGAGCAGTTCTTC.

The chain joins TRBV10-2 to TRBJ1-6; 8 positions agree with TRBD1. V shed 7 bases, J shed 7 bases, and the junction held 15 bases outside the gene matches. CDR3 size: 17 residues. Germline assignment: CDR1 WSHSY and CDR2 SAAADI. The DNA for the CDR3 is TGCGCCAGCATCGCGGAGTGGCAGGGGGCGCGAAATTCACCCCTCCACTTT. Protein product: CASIAEWQGARNSPLHF.

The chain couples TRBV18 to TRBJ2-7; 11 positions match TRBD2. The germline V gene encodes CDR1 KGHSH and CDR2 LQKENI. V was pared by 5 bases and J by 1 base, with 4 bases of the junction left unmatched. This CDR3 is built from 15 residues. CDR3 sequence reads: CASSYSGRGSYEQYF. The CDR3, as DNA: TGTGCCAGCTCATATAGCGGGAGGGGGTCCTACGAGCAGTACTTC.

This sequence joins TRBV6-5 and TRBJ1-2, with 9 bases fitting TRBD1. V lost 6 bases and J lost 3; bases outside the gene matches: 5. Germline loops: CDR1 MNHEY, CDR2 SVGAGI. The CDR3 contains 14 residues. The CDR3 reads CASRRQGVDYGYTF. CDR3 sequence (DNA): TGTGCCAGCAGAAGACAGGGGGTCGACTATGGCTACACCTTC.

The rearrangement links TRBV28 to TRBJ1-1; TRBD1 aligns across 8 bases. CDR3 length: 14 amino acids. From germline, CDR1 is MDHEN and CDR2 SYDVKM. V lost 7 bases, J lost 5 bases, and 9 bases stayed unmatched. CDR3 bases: TGTGCCAGCACCCGGACAGGGTTGTTAACTGAAGCTTTCTTT. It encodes CASTRTGLLTEAFF. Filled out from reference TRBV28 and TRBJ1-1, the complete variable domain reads DVKVTQSSRYLVKRTGEKVFLECVQDMDHENMFWYRQDPGLGLRLIYFSYDVKMKEKGDIPEGYSVSREKKERFSLILESASTNQTSMYLCASTRTGLLTEAFFGQGTRLTVV.

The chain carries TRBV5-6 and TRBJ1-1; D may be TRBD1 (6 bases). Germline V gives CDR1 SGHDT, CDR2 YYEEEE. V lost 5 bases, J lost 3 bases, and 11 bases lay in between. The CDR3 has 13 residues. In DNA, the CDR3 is TGTGCCAGCAGGTCGGACAGTTACACTGAAGCTTTCTTT. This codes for CASRSDSYTEAFF.

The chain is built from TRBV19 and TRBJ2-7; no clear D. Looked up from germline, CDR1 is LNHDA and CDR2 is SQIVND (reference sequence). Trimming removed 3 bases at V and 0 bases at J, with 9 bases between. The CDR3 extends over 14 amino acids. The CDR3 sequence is CASSIMGSSYEQYF. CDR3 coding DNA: TGTGCCAGTAGTATCATGGGCAGCTCCTACGAGCAGTACTTC.

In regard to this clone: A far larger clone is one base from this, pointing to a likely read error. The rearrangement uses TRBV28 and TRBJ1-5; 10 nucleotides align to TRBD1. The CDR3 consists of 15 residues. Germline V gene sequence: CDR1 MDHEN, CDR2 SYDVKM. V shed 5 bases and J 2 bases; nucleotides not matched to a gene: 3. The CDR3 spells CASSAGTGGNQPQHF. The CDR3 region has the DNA TGTGCCAGCAGTGCCGGGACAGGGGGCAATCAGCCCCAGCATTTT.

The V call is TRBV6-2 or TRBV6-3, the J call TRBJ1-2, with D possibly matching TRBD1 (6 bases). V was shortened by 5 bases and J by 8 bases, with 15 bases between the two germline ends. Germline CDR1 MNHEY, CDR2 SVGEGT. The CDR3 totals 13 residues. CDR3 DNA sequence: TGTGCCAGCAGTACGCGGGGGGCTCACGGCTACACCTTC. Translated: CASSTRGAHGYTF.

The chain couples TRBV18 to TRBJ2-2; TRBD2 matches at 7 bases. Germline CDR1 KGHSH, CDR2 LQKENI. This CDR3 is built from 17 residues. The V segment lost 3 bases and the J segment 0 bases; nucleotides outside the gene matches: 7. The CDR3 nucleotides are TGTGCCAGCTCACCCCGCGGGGGTACGGCGAACACCGGGGAGCTGTTTTTT. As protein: CASSPRGGTANTGELFF. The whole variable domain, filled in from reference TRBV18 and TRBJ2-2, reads NAGVMQNPRHLVRRRGQEARLRCSPMKGHSHVYWYRQLPEEGLKFMVYLQKENIIDESGMPKERFSAEFPKEGPSILRIQQVVRGDSAAYFCASSPRGGTANTGELFFGEGSRLTVL.

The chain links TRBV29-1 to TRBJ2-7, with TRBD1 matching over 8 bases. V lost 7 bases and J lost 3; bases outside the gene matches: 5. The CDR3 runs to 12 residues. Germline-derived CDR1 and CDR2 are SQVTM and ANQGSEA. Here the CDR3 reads CSAKTGDYEQYF. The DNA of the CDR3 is TGCAGCGCCAAGACAGGGGACTACGAGCAGTACTTC.

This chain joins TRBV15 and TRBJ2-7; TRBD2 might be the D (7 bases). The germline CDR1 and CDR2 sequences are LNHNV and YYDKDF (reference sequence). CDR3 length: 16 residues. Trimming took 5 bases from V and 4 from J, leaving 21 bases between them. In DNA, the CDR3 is TGTGCCACCAGCGGTTACTTTCGGGGGGCCCAATACGAGCAGTACTTC. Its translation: CATSGYFRGAQYEQYF.